These 9 T cell receptor beta chains were sequenced from one sample in a study of tumor and adjacent non-tumor tissue in lung cancer. This sample's RNA came from whole unsorted tissue. This non-tumor lung sample came from over 3 cm beyond the tumor edge. The library came from three nested PCR rounds adapted from ARM-PCR protocols. MiXCR, applied by TCRdb to the multiplex PCR reads, yields one record per CDR3 protein. Among about 86,000 distinct CDR3 sequences, roughly three quarters were seen once, and the ten largest hold around a fifth. Specimen: distant non-tumor lung tissue. Receptors originate from a woman in her forties or fifties with non-small cell lung cancer.

Turning to this clonotype: Given the absence of the conserved phenylalanine or tryptophan at the CDR3 end, a read error is likely. The rearrangement joins TRBV10-2 to TRBJ2-2; the match to TRBD2 covers 14 bases. This CDR3 has 16 amino acids. The V gene end was trimmed by 9 bases and the J gene end by 5 bases; junction bases not matched to a gene: 8. In germline, CDR1 is WSHSY, CDR2 SAAADI. This CDR3 is CASTRLAGGSTGELFL. The CDR3 nucleotides are TGCGCCAGTACCCGACTAGCGGGAGGGTCTACCGGGGAGCTGTTTCTT.

A remark on this clonotype: At one end the junction does not follow the germline gene, possibly because of a read error. The V and J genes are TRBV4-1 and TRBJ2-2; 10 bases align to TRBD2. The length of the CDR3 is 15 residues. CDR1 is MGHRA, CDR2 YSYEKL, per germline. The CDR3 loop reads CASSRLAGLTGEQFF. CDR3 coding DNA: TGCGCCAGCAGCCGACTAGCGGGCCTCACCGGGGAGCAGTTTTTT.

Turning to this clonotype: Relative to the germline gene, one junction end is altered; a read error may explain this. The V call is TRBV4-2, the J call TRBJ2-5; TRBD2 aligns across 7 bases. The CDR3 is 15 amino acids. Germline CDR1 LGHNA, CDR2 YNFKEQ. The DNA of the CDR3 is TGTGCCCGCAGCCAAGTTCCGGGAGGACATGAGACCCAGCACTTC. Protein product: CARSQVPGGHETQHF.

As concerns this clonotype: Sequence at one end of the junction differs from germline and may be a read error. This sequence joins TRBV14 and TRBJ2-1; TRBD1 matches at 7 bases. Germline CDR1 is SGHDN and CDR2 is FVKESK. This CDR3 is built from 17 residues. DNA for the CDR3: TGTGCCGGCAGCCAAGTAAGGGGGCATTCCTCCTACAATGAGCAGTTCTTC. Translated, it gives CAGSQVRGHSSYNEQFF. The full variable domain, its missing parts supplied by reference TRBV14 and TRBJ2-1, is EAGVTQFPSHSVIEKGQTVTLRCDPISGHDNLYWYRRVMGKEIKFLLHFVKESKQDESGMPNNRFLAERTGGTYSTLKVQPAELEDSGVYFCAGSQVRGHSSYNEQFFGPGTRLTVL.

In regard to this clonotype: The junction departs from germline at one end; a sequencing error may be responsible. This chain uses TRBV11-2 with TRBJ2-2; 8 nucleotides agree with TRBD2. The CDR3 totals 15 residues. CDR1 and CDR2 (germline): SGHAT, FQNNGV. CDR3 nucleotide sequence: TGTACCAGCAGTCTAGAAAGCGGGGGTTCCCCGGAGCTGTTTTTT. This codes for CTSSLESGGSPELFF. Using reference TRBV11-2 and TRBJ2-2 for the parts outside the CDR3, the full variable domain is EAGVAQSPRYKIIEKRQSVAFWCNPISGHATLYWYQQILGQGPKLLIQFQNNGVVDDSQLPKDRFSAERLKGVDSTLKIQPAKLEDSAVYLCTSSLESGGSPELFFGEGSRLTVL.

The V and J genes are TRBV29-1 and TRBJ2-5; the D gene is possibly TRBD2 (6 bases). Germline lookup yields CDR1 SQVTM and CDR2 ANQGSEA. V lost 7 bases and J 9 bases, leaving 18 bases between the germline ends. This CDR3 comprises 12 residues. Here the CDR3 reads CSGGRTGEAQYF. DNA of the CDR3: TGCAGCGGGGGCAGAACCGGGGAGGCCCAGTACTTC.

A note on this clonotype: Possible read error: a much larger clone is one base away. V and J are TRBV28 and TRBJ1-1; D unclear. Deletions cut 6 bases from V and 8 bases from J, with 10 bases between. The CDR3 spans 11 residues. Per the germline V gene, CDR1 is MDHEN and CDR2 is SYDVKM. The CDR3, as DNA: TGTGCCAGCAGCCTGTACCGCGAAGCTTTCTTT. Translated, it gives CASSLYREAFF.

Concerning this clonotype itself: This may be a read error: a much more frequent sequence differs by one nucleotide. V and J are TRBV20-1 and TRBJ2-1; 13 bases fit TRBD2. CDR1 and CDR2 from the germline V gene are DFQATT and SNEGSKA (reference sequence). The CDR3 is 14 amino acids. The CDR3 reads CNASELAGGGEQFF. CDR3 nucleotides: TGCAATGCTAGTGAACTAGCGGGAGGGGGAGAGCAGTTCTTC.

This clonotype has a single count. This sequence joins TRBV5-5 and TRBJ2-7; D gene uncertain. CDR1 is SGHKS, CDR2 YYEKEE, per germline (reference sequence). CDR3 length equals 16 residues. The V end was cut by 9 bases, the J end by 2 bases, with 24 bases between. CDR3 nucleotides: TGTGCCATAAGCCTGACACTGGGGAACCGGGCCTACGAGCAGTACTTC. This gives the protein CAISLTLGNRAYEQYF.